The sequence of this T cell receptor (beta chain) was determined in a study of blood T cell repertoires in COVID-19. This CDR3 has 15 amino acids. Per the germline V gene, CDR1 is LGHNA and CDR2 is YNFKEQ. Trimming shortened V by 2 bases and J by 4 bases, and 14 bases separated the two germline ends. Assay: immunoSEQ multiplex PCR; the TCRdb copy retains only in-frame clones and omits some. This sample has approximately 170,000 clones; around four fifths occur once, and the top ten carry 15% to 20%. This chain links TRBV4-2 with TRBJ1-2, with a tentative D call TRBD1 (5 bases). Sequencing input: peripheral blood. The sequence came from a woman between 65 and 79 years old who had recovered from COVID-19. This CDR3 is CASSQRPDTTYGYTF. The CDR3 nucleotides read TGTGCCAGCAGCCAAAGACCGGACACGACCTATGGCTACACCTTC.